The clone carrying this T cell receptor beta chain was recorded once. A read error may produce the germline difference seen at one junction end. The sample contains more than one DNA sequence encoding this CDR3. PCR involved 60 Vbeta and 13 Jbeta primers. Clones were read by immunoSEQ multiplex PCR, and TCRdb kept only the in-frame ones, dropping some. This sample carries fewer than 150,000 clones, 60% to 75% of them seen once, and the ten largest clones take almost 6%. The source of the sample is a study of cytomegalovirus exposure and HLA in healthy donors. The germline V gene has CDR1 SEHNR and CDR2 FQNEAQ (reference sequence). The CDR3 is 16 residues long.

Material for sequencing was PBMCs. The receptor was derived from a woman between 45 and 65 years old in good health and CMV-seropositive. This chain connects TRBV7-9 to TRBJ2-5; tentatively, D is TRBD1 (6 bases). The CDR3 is CASSPRTVVGQETQYF. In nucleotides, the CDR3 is TGTGCTAGCAGCCCCAGGACAGTTGTGGGACAAGAGACCCAGTACTTC.